This T cell receptor (beta chain) comes out of a study of a mutant IDH1 vaccine in newly diagnosed glioma. Overall study context: Vaccination followed radiotherapy alone by 4-6 weeks, or accompanied temozolomide cycles. Radiotherapy, temozolomide, or both had been given previously, and both were given to most.

Profiling relied on immunoSEQ multiplex PCR, and the TCRdb table lists in-frame clones only, not all of them. The table lists 25,000 to 35,000 clones, more than 70% of them singletons, with approximately 7.6% in the top ten. With 4 bases removed from V and 10 bases from J, the gap between germline ends came to 12 bases. Looked up from germline, CDR1 is SGHNT and CDR2 is YYREEE (reference sequence). The CDR3 spans 12 residues. Specified time point: week 23, last vaccination. Every vaccine dose comprised 300 ug of mutant IDH1 20-mer peptide plus topical imiquimod. In regard to this clone: As yet, its antigen is unknown.

General study findings and limits: In 80% to 95% of patients, immune responses induced by the vaccine occurred.

The sample consisted of PBMCs, taken from a glioma patient whose treatment included an IDH1 peptide vaccine. The sequence came from a woman aged 18-35 years with glioma. The V call is TRBV5-4, the J call TRBJ2-1; D unresolved. The CDR3, as DNA: TGTGCCAGCAGCACATACCTAGGCGAGCAGTTCTTC. It translates to CASSTYLGEQFF.